Listed below are T cell receptor beta chains from one sample, sequenced in a study of a mutant IDH1 vaccine in newly diagnosed glioma. Data came from immunoSEQ multiplex PCR; TCRdb stores just in-frame clones and leaves some out. Of 85,000 to 100,000 clones in the sample, roughly 75% were seen once. The material sequenced was PBMCs, taken from a glioma patient treated with radiotherapy, temozolomide or both. The receptors originated from a man between 35 and 55 years old with glioma. CDR3s include the opening cysteine and the closing phenylalanine or tryptophan. Each record gives: V gene, J gene, clone size, D gene, CDR3 DNA, CDR3 protein. A D gene is named only where the DNA matches it firmly. Size tells how often a clone was seen (once, few, many) or the class of an expanded clone, and some rows leave it out.

>TRBV5-1|TRBJ1-5|NA|NA
TGCGCCAGCAGCTTGATGGGGCCGGATCAGCCCCAGCATTTT
CASSLMGPDQPQHF
>TRBV11-2|TRBJ2-3|NA|TRBD2
TGTGCCAGCAGCTTCGCCCCGGGACTAGCGGGGGTAGATACGCAGTATTTT
CASSFAPGLAGVDTQYF
>TRBV19|TRBJ1-2|NA|NA
TGTGCCAGTACCAAAATTGAGGGGGGGCACTATGGCTACACCTTC
CASTKIEGGHYGYTF
>TRBV7-9|TRBJ1-4|NA|NA
TGTGCCAGCAGCTTACGCGACAACAATGAAAAACTGTTTTTT
CASSLRDNNEKLFF
>TRBV19|TRBJ2-6|NA|TRBD1
TGTGCCAGCTGTCCCGGGACAGGGACTGGGGCCAACGTCCTGACTTTC
CASCPGTGTGANVLTF
>TRBV7-6|TRBJ1-4|NA|NA
TGTGCCAGCACCCTCTCAGGGGCAACTAATGAAAAACTGTTTTTT
CASTLSGATNEKLFF
>TRBV19|TRBJ1-5|NA|NA
TGTGCCAGTAGTATGGCCCTGGGGGGATGGGAGCCCCAGCATTTT
CASSMALGGWEPQHF
>TRBV7-2|TRBJ2-7|NA|NA
TGTGCCAGCAGCTTATATAGACTCCCGGGCTACGAGCAGTACTTC
CASSLYRLPGYEQYF
>TRBV7-2|TRBJ1-2|NA|NA
TGTGCCAGCAGCTTCCCGAGGCAGTCTCATGGCTACACCTTC
CASSFPRQSHGYTF
>TRBV5-1|TRBJ2-1|NA|TRBD1
TGCGCCAGCAGCCCCCAGGGGGCGGGAAACAATGAGCAGTTCTTC
CASSPQGAGNNEQFF
>TRBV18|TRBJ1-1|NA|NA
TGTGCCAGCTCACCAGGTAGAGGGATGGGTTCTGAAGCTTTCTTT
CASSPGRGMGSEAFF
>TRBV5-1|TRBJ2-5|NA|TRBD1
TGCGCCAGCAGCTTGGTATTTAGGAACAGGGGCGATCAAGAGACCCAGTACTTC
CASSLVFRNRGDQETQYF
>TRBV27|TRBJ2-1|few|TRBD1
TGTGCCAGCAGTTCTAGGCCAGGGGGCTACAATGAGCAGTTCTTC
CASSSRPGGYNEQFF
>TRBV28|TRBJ2-1|NA|TRBD2
TGTGCCAGCAGTTTATTCTGGACTAGCGGGGGAGGTCCCTACAATGAGCAGTTCTTC
CASSLFWTSGGGPYNEQFF
>TRBV10-3|TRBJ1-2|NA|TRBD1
TGTGCCAGCAGTTACACCAGGACAGGGGGGAGCTATGGCTACACCTTC
CASSYTRTGGSYGYTF
>TRBV7-9|TRBJ2-3|NA|TRBD2
TGTGCCAGCAGCCCTGGGGGACTAGCGAGAACAGATACGCAGTATTTT
CASSPGGLARTDTQYF
>TRBV7-6|TRBJ2-5|NA|TRBD2
TGTGCCAGCAGCTCAGGACTAGCGGGGGGTGGAGAGACCCAGTACTTC
CASSSGLAGGGETQYF
>TRBV7-2|TRBJ2-7|NA|TRBD1
TGTGCCAGCAGCCGGACGGGACAGAAGACCTACGAGCAGTACTTC
CASSRTGQKTYEQYF
>TRBV7-2|TRBJ2-7|once|NA
TGTGCCAGCAGCTTAAGCGGCTACGAGCAGTACTTC
CASSLSGYEQYF
>TRBV18|TRBJ1-1|NA|TRBD1
TGTGCCAGCTCACCTTCGACAGGGGTCCTTGAAGCTTTCTTT
CASSPSTGVLEAFF
>TRBV29-1|TRBJ1-4|once|TRBD1
TGCAGCGTGGGACAGGGGGGAAATGAAAAACTGTTTTTT
CSVGQGGNEKLFF
>TRBV7-2|TRBJ2-7|once|NA
TGTGCCAGCAGCTTAGGCCCCGGTGGCCTTGGGAACACCTACGAGCAGTACTTC
CASSLGPGGLGNTYEQYF
>TRBV28|TRBJ1-2|NA|NA
TGTGCCAGCAGTCCGACAGTTAACTATGGCTACACCTTC
CASSPTVNYGYTF
>TRBV5-1|TRBJ2-1|NA|NA
TGCGCCAGCAGCTTGGCTCGGGGCCTCCACAATGAGCAGTTCTTC
CASSLARGLHNEQFF
>TRBV7-9|TRBJ2-3|NA|NA
TGTGCCAGCAGCTTATCCGAGTATACGCAGTATTTT
CASSLSEYTQYF
>TRBV6-5|TRBJ1-3|once|NA
TGTGCCAGCAGTTACTCCCGGCTCACCTCTGGAAACACCATATATTTT
CASSYSRLTSGNTIYF
>TRBV4-3|TRBJ1-1|once|NA
TGCGCCAGCAGCCAAGTAGGAGGGGGGAACACTGAAGCTTTCTTT
CASSQVGGGNTEAFF
>TRBV7-9|TRBJ2-1|NA|NA
TGTGCCAGCAGCTCGCGGGGGCGCTCCTACAATGAGCAGTTCTTC
CASSSRGRSYNEQFF
>TRBV29-1|TRBJ2-2|NA|NA
TGCAGCGTTGCTCAGGGCCCATGGAACACCGGGGAGCTGTTTTTT
CSVAQGPWNTGELFF
>TRBV7-6|TRBJ2-7|NA|NA
TGTGCCAGCAGCTTAGCGCAGGTTTCCTACGAGCAGTACTTC
CASSLAQVSYEQYF
>TRBV2|TRBJ2-7|NA|NA
TGTGCCAGCAGACCCGACGGGAGCAGGTACGAGCAGTACTTC
CASRPDGSRYEQYF
>TRBV18|TRBJ1-5|once|NA
TGTGCCAGCTCACCAACGTGGGGTAATCAGCCCCAGCATTTT
CASSPTWGNQPQHF
>TRBV15|TRBJ2-2|NA|NA
TGTGCCACCAGCATAGGTACCGGGGAGCTGTTTTTT
CATSIGTGELFF
>TRBV5-5|TRBJ2-7|NA|NA
TGTGCCAGCAGCTTGGTGCAGGGTTACGAGCAGTACTTC
CASSLVQGYEQYF
>TRBV10-2|TRBJ1-2|few|NA
TGCGCCAGCGACGGACGTGGTGGCTACACCTTC
CASDGRGGYTF
>TRBV4-1|TRBJ2-3|NA|TRBD2
TGCGCCAGCAGCCTCCCCACCCCGGGACTAGCGGGAACAGATACGCAGTATTTT
CASSLPTPGLAGTDTQYF
>TRBV5-6|TRBJ2-7|few|TRBD2
TGTGCCAGCAGCTTGGAGGGACTAGCGGGCGAGCAGTACTTC
CASSLEGLAGEQYF
>TRBV30|TRBJ2-7|NA|TRBD1
TGTGCCTGGATCAAAGGACAGGGCGTCTACGAGCAGTACTTC
CAWIKGQGVYEQYF
>TRBV7-9|TRBJ1-5|NA|NA
TGTGCCAGCAGCTTAGCGTCAGGGGGCAATCAGCCCCAGCATTTT
CASSLASGGNQPQHF
>TRBV6-5|TRBJ2-5|NA|TRBD1
TGTGCCAGCAGCCGCGACAGGGTGGGCCAAGAGACCCAGTACTTC
CASSRDRVGQETQYF
>TRBV5-4|TRBJ2-7|NA|NA
TGTGCCAGCAGCTTGGGTTTTCTGGCGGCCTACGAGCAGTACTTC
CASSLGFLAAYEQYF
>TRBV15|TRBJ1-2|NA|NA
TGTGCCACCAGCAGAGATAAAGGTTATGGCTACACCTTC
CATSRDKGYGYTF
>TRBV7-2|TRBJ2-3|NA|NA
TGTGCCAGCAGCCTCGCAGGTGCTAGCGGCACAGATACGCAGTATTTT
CASSLAGASGTDTQYF
>TRBV19|TRBJ1-5|NA|NA
TGTGCCAGTACCGGGGGTAGGGCCAATCAGCCCCAGCATTTT
CASTGGRANQPQHF
>TRBV9|TRBJ2-7|NA|TRBD2
TGTGCCAGCAGCGCAGTAGCGGGAGGATACGAGCAGTACTTC
CASSAVAGGYEQYF
>TRBV7-2|TRBJ2-3|NA|NA
TGTGCCAGCAGCTCCCTTGTGAACGGCGGGGCAGATACGCAGTATTTT
CASSSLVNGGADTQYF
>TRBV19|TRBJ1-1|few|TRBD1
TGTGCCAGTAGTATTCTGGACAGGGTGGGCACTGAAGCTTTCTTT
CASSILDRVGTEAFF